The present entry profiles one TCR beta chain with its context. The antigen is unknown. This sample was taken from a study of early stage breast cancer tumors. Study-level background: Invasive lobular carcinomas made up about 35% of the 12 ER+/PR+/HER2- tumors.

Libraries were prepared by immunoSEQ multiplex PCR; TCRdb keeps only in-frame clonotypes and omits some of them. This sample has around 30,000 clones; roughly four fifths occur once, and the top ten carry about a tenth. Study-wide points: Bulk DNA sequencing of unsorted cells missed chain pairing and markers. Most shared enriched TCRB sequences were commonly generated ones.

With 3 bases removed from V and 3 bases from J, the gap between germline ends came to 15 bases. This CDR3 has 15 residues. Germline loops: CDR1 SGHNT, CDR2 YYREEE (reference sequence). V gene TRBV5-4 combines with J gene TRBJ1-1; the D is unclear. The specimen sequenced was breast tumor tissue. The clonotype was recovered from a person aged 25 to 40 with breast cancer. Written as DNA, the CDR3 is TGTGCCAGCAGCTCCCAGACCTCGAGGGACACTGAAGCTTTCTTT. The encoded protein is CASSSQTSRDTEAFF.